A single sample is the source of the 8 T cell receptor beta chains below, sequenced in a study of post-analysis software for immune sequencing data. Points from the study as a whole: There were five or six TRBV segments more frequent in patients than controls, and TRBV5-6, TRBV5-1 and TRBV20-1 were among them.

These receptors' targets are unknown. The authors incorporated unique molecular identifiers into the TCR beta cDNA libraries. TCRdb redid the calling of the PCR reads with MiXCR, one entry per CDR3 protein. Here the sample spans approximately 770,000 distinct CDR3 sequences, roughly 46% being singletons. Sequencing input: blood. These receptors were collected from a girl aged 5-17 years with multiple sclerosis.

The rearrangement uses TRBV24-1 and TRBJ2-3, with TRBD2 matching 9 bases. CDR3 length: 15 amino acids. Germline V lookup: CDR1 KGHDR, CDR2 SFDVKD. V lost 4 bases to trimming and J lost 5 bases; unmatched junction nucleotides: 6. The CDR3 DNA follows: TGTGCCACCAGTGAAGGCGGGAGGGTCGGAGATACGCAGTATTTT. Its protein product is CATSEGGRVGDTQYF.

The chain recombines TRBV18 with TRBJ2-3; 13 nucleotides align to TRBD2. The CDR3 is made up of 20 amino acids. The V segment lost 0 bases and the J segment 10 bases; nucleotides outside the gene matches: 19. CDR1 is KGHSH and CDR2 is LQKENI in the germline V gene. The CDR3: CASSPPRLAGGPSPYDPQYF. The CDR3 region has the DNA TGTGCCAGCTCACCACCCAGACTAGCGGGAGGACCTTCCCCATACGATCCGCAGTATTTT.

The chain couples TRBV2 to TRBJ2-1, with D hard to call. This CDR3 spans 15 amino acids. Germline CDR1 is SNHLY and CDR2 is FYNNEI. Trimming shortened V by 4 bases and J by 0 bases, and 10 bases separated the two germline ends. The CDR3 loop is CASSVNSPSYNEQFF. The DNA of the CDR3 is TGTGCCAGCAGTGTAAACTCCCCCTCCTACAATGAGCAGTTCTTC.

V and J are TRBV20-1 and TRBJ2-5; 9 bases map to TRBD1. This CDR3 is 14 amino acids long. Germline CDR1 reads DFQATT; CDR2 reads SNEGSKA (reference sequence). The CDR3 bases are TGCAGCCGCGCAGGGGACAGGGTCATCAATGAGCAGTACTTC. It translates to CSRAGDRVINEQYF.

Many counts were recorded for this clonotype. The V gene is TRBV12-3 or TRBV12-4, the J gene TRBJ2-7; possibly TRBD2 for D (5 bases). The CDR3 loop spans 12 amino acids. V was cut by 6 bases and J by 2 bases, with 8 bases left in between. The CDR3 region is CASSPGAYEQYF. The CDR3 region has the DNA TGTGCCAGCAGCCCCGGGGCCTACGAGCAGTACTTC.

The chain employs TRBV5-5 and TRBJ2-3; no reliable D call. Germline CDR1 and CDR2: SGHKS and YYEKEE (reference sequence). The CDR3 sequence is 17 residues long. Trimming stripped 0 bases from V and 1 base from J, with 15 bases between. The CDR3 coding sequence is TGTGCCAGCAGCTTGGCCGAAGGCGTTAGGGGCACAGATACGCAGTATTTT. It translates to CASSLAEGVRGTDTQYF.

This clonotype was observed a handful of times. The chain links TRBV6-5 to TRBJ2-1; D gene ambiguous. This CDR3 contains 12 residues. From germline, CDR1 is MNHEY and CDR2 SVGAGI. CDR3 region: CVSALPSNEQFF. The CDR3 bases are TGTGTCTCAGCACTACCGAGTAATGAGCAGTTCTTC.

The DNA for the CDR3 is TGTGCCAGCAGCTTGCCGTCCGGGACAGGGGTGTTAGTCTATGGCTACACCTTC. This sequence encodes CASSLPSGTGVLVYGYTF. The V call is TRBV28, the J call TRBJ1-2, with 10 bases fitting TRBD1. Germline CDR1 and CDR2: MDHEN and SYDVKM. J was trimmed by 4 bases and V by 6 bases; bases with no gene match: 17. This CDR3 comprises 18 residues.